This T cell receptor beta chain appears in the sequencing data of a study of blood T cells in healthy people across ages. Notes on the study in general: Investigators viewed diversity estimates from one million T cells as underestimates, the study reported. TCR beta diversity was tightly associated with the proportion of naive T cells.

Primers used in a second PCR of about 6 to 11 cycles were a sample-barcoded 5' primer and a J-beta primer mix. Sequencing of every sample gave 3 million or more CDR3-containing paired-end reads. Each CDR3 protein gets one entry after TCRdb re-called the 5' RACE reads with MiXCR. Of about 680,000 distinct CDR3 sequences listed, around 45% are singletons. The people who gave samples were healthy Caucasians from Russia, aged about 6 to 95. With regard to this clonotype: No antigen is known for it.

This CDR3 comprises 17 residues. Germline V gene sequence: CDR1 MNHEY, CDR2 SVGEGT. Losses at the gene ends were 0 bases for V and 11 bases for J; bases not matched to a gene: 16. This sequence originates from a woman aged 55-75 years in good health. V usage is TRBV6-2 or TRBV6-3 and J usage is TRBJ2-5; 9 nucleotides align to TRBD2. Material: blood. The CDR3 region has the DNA TGTGCCAGCAGTTACTCCCCTAGCAGCGGGAGGTACAATGAGCAGTACTTC. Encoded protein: CASSYSPSSGRYNEQYF.